This TCR beta chain was profiled in a study of blood T cell repertoires in COVID-19 (dated by TCRdb to about 2020). For the wider study: Samples from collaborators originated in the United States, Italy and Spain and spanned both the acute and convalescent phases of COVID-19. The prospective study material was composed of cDNA or gDNA derived from T cells, B-cell-depleted T cells, or PBMCs. Subjects who had been exposed to COVID-19, were actively infected with it, or had recovered from it provided the deeply sampled blood TCRbeta repertoires that made up the dataset. The repertoires were released in a freely available public database meant as a resource for research on the immune response to SARS-CoV-2. The samples were drawn from two sources: the first 160 participants of the ongoing ImmuneRACE study, and fewer than 1,500 subjects contributed by 6 global collaborators. Sample metadata almost always included a de-identified subject ID, COVID-19 status, age in years and sex. HLA class I and class II types, where available, came from metadata supplied by the sample provider rather than from assay-based typing.

TCRbeta CDR3 regions were amplified from genomic DNA using the immunoSEQ Assay, a bias-controlled multiplex PCR. Under the source paper's analysis protocol: The number of nucleated cells in each sample was estimated by amplification of reference gene primers within the assay. Sequence reads were collapsed and filtered to measure the absolute abundance of every unique TCRbeta CDR3 rearrangement. Productive Simpson clonality was computed per sample as the square root of Simpson's diversity index over productive rearrangements. The table comes from immuneACCESS by way of TCRdb, which keeps in-frame sequences with V and J called. Part of the clones is missing from these tables; in studies checked, under half for an unresolved V gene and the rest for unknown reasons. V and J calls and clone size are copied from that table; D and trimming were computed from the DNA. The sample has about 210,000 clones on record, about nine tenths of them singletons. 4.5% to 5.5% of the sample is in the top ten clones.

The CDR3 runs 15 amino acids, cysteine and phenylalanine included. The entry retains the CDR3 DNA only, 45 bases that are in frame from base 1. V loses 1 base, J loses 0 bases, and the germline ends lie 7 bases apart. For CDR1 and CDR2, the germline V gene lists MNHNS and SASEGT. The study at large found these results: The quantity of clinical and demographic metadata differed by source and by participant and was supplied without curation.

In regard to this clone: Its antigen is currently not known. The sample holds no much larger clone one base away, and base qualities are not on file.

The collaborating institutions used their own protocols to collect whole blood in K2EDTA tubes. For TCRbeta analysis, collaborators shipped samples in one of three forms: frozen whole blood, isolated PBMCs, or DNA extracted from either of those sample types. Sample: peripheral blood. The chain links TRBV6-1 with TRBJ1-3, with the D gene not confidently named. This TCR derives from a woman aged 40 to 50 with acute or convalescent COVID-19. The nucleotides read TGTGCCAGCAGTGAAGGGCCGCTCTCTGGAAACACCATATATTTT. This encodes CASSEGPLSGNTIYF.